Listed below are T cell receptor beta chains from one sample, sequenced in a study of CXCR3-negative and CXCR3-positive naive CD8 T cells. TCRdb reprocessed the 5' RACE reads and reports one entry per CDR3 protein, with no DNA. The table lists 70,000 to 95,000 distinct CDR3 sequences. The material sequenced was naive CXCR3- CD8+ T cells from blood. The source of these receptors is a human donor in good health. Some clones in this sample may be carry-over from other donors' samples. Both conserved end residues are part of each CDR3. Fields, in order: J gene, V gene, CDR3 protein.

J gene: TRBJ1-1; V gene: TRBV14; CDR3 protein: CASSLGQGRWTEAFF
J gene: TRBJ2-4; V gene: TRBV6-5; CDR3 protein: CASSYSIGTSGLAKNIQYF
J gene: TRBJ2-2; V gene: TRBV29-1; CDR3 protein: CSVESEIGELFF
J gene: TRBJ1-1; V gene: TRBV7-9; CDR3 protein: CASSLDGGQFEAFF
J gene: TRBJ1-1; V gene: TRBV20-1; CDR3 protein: CSGGALLNNTEAFF
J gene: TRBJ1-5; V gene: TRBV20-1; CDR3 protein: CSAREDSGSYQPQHF
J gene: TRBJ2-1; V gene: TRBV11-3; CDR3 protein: CASSLDRRSYNEQFF
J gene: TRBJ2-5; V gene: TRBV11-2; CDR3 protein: CASSFLLGDIRETQYFQETQYF
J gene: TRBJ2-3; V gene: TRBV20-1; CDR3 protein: CSARDRGLAGWTDTQYF
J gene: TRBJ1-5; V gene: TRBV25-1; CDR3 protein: CASSDGGGSETQPQHF
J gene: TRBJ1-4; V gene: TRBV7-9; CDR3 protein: CASSRSAGVFGEKLFF
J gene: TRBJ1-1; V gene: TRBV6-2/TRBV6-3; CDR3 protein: CASRPSWDTEAFF
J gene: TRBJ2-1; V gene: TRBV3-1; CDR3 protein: CASSQPSGDYNEQFF
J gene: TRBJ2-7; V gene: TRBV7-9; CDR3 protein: CASSIGQTDYEQYF
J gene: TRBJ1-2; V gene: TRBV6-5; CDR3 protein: CASSYGQSDSYGYTF
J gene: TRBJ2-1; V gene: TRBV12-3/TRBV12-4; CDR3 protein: CASSEGTSGSLKGFF
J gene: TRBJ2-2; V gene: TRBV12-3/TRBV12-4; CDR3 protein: CASSSLSRNTGELFF
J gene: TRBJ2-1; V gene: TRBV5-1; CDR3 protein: CASSLKLAGVVNEQFF
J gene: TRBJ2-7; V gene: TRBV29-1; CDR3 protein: CSVEVSSVEQYF
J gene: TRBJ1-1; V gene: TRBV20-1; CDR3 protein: CSARGGRWQGYQDFF
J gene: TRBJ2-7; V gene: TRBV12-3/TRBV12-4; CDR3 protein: CASSPPDRYEQYF
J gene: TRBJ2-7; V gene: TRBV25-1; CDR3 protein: CASSELAAEYEQYF
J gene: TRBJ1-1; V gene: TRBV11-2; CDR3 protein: CASSLGQVLLGAFF
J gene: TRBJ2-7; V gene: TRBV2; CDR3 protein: CASSGSPLGRVDWQYF
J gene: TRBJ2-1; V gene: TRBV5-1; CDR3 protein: CASSFTGPAKDEQFF
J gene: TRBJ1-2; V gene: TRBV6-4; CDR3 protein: CASSRTGTGAYGYAF
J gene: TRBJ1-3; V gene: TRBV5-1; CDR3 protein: CASSLAGVGNTIYF
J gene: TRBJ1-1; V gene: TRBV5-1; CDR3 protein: CASSRTGGSTEAFF
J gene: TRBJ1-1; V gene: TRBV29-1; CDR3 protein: CSALAANTEAFF
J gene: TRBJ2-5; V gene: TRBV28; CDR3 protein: CASSLEGDPLAQYF
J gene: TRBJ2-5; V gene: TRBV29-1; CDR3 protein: CSVNPRDSQETQYF
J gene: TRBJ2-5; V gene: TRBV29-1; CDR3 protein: CSAQGASQETQYF
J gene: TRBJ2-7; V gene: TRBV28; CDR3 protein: CASSSPWERTGSYEQYF
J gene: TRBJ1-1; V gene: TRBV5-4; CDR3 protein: CASNPIGQMVNTEAFF
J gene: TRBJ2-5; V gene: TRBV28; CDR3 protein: CASSITGTGVQETQYF
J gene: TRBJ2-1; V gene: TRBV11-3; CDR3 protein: CASRITDRDAQFF
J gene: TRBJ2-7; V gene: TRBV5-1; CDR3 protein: CASSDLGDGTYEQYF
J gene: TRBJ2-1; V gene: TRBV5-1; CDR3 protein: CASRSGAGNEQFF
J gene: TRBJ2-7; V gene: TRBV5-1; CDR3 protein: CASSLNPDYLYEQYF
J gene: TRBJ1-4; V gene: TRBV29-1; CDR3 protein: CSVLGQNEKLFF
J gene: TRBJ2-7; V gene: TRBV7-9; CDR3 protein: CASSPILASMDEQYF
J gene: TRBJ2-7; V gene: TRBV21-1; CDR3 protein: CASLPHILDISYEQYF
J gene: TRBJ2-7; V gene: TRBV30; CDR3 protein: CAWSVQGGPLYEQYF
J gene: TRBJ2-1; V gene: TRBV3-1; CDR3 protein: CASSPSTREGLLNEQFF
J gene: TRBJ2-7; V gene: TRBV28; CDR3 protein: CASSLERGPSYEQYF
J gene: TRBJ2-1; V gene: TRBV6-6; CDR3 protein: CASSLGDSGGYNEQFF
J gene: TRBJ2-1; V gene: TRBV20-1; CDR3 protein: CSARVTRAFEQFF
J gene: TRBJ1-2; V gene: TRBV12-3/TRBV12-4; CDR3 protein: CALTGEGGYTF
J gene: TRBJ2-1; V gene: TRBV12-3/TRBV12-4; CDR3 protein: CASRPTGPEQFF